Here is one T cell receptor (beta chain) with its context. TCRdb keeps only in-frame clones here, not all; method: immunoSEQ multiplex PCR. This sample has approximately 85,000 clones, with more than 80% found just once. The data belong to a study of blood T cell repertoires in COVID-19. Turning to the study itself: Acute and convalescent COVID-19 samples came from the United States, Italy and Spain. T cells, B-cell-depleted T cells, or PBMCs supplied cDNA or gDNA.

The V and J ends lost 7 bases and 2 bases, in that order; junction bases with no gene match: 6. The germline V gene has CDR1 MNHEY and CDR2 SVGAGI. The CDR3 is made up of 14 amino acids. This TCR derives from a man aged 50 to 59 with active or convalescent COVID-19. Specimen: peripheral blood. The rearrangement links TRBV6-5 to TRBJ2-7, with 9 positions matching TRBD1. CDR3 bases: TGTGCCAGCACCCTACAGGGGGCTACCTACGAGCAGTACTTC. Residues: CASTLQGATYEQYF.